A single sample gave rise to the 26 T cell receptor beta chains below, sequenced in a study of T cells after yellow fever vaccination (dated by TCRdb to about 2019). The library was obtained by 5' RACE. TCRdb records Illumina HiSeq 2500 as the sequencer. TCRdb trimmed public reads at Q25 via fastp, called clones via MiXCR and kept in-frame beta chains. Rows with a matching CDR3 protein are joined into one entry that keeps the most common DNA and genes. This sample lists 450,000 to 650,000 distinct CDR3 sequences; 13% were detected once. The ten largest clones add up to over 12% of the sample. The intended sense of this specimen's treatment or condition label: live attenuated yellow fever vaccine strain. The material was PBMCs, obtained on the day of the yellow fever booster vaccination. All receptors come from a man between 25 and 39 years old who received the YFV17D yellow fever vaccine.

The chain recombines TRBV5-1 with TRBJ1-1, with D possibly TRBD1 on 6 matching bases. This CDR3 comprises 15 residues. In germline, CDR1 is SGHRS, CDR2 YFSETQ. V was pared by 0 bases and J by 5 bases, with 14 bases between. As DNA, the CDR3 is TGCGCCAGCAGCTTGGGGGACAATGGGTGGACTGAAGCTTTCTTT. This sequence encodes CASSLGDNGWTEAFF.

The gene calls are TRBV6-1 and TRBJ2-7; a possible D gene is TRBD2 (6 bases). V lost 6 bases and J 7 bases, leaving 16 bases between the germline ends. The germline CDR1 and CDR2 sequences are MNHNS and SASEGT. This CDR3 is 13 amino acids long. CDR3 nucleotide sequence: TGTGCCAGCAGCCCGGGACTGAGCTGGGAGCAGTACTTC. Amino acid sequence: CASSPGLSWEQYF.

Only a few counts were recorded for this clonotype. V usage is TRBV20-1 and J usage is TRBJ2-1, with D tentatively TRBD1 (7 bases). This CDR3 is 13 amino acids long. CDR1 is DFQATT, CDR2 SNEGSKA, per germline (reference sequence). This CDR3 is CSQGGGVNNEQFF. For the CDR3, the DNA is TGCAGCCAGGGGGGAGGCGTCAACAATGAGCAGTTCTTC.

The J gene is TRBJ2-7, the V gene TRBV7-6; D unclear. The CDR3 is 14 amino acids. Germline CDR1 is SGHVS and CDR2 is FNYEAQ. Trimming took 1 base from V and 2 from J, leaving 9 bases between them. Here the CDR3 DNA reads TGTGCCAGCAGCTTAGAGGCGAATCCCTACGAGCAGTACTTC. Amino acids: CASSLEANPYEQYF.

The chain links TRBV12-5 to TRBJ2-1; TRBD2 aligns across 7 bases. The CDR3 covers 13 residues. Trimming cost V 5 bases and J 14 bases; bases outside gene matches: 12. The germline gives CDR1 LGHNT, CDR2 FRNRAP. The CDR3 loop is CASGDPPGGDEFF. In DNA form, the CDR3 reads TGTGCTAGTGGTGACCCCCCGGGGGGAGACGAGTTCTTC. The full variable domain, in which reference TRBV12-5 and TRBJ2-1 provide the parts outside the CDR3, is DARVTQTPRHKVTEMGQEVTMRCQPILGHNTVFWYRQTMMQGLELLAYFRNRAPLDDSGMPKDRFSAEMPDATLATLKIQPSEPRDSAVYFCASGDPPGGDEFFGPGTRLTVL.

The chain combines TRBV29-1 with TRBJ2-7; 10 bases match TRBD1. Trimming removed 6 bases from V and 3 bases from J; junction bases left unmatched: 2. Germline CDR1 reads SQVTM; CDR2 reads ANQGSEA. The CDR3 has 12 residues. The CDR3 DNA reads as TGCAGCGTCGGGACAGGGGTCTACGAGCAGTACTTC. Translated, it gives CSVGTGVYEQYF.

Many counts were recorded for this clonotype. CDR3 bases: TGTGCCAGCAGCTTAATCGGTACAGGGGACGAGCAGTACTTC. It is translated as CASSLIGTGDEQYF. The chain uses TRBV7-8 and TRBJ2-7, with 7 bases identical to TRBD1. The CDR3 has 14 residues. The germline V gene encodes CDR1 SGHVS and CDR2 FQNEAQ. J was trimmed by 5 bases and V by 2 bases; bases with no gene match: 6.

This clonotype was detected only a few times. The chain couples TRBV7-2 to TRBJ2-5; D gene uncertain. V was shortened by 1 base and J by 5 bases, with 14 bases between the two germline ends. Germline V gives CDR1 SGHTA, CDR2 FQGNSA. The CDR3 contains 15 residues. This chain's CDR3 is CASSLVAGWWETQYF. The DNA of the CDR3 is TGTGCCAGCAGCTTAGTGGCCGGATGGTGGGAGACCCAGTACTTC. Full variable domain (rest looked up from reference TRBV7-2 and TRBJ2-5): GAGVSQSPSNKVTEKGKDVELRCDPISGHTALYWYRQSLGQGLEFLIYFQGNSAPDKSGLPSDRFSAERTGGSVSTLTIQRTQQEDSAVYLCASSLVAGWWETQYFGPGTRLLVL.

CDR3 DNA sequence: TGCGCCAGTAGTCCGGGACTAGCCCTGTACAATGAGCAGTTCTTC. Its translation is CASSPGLALYNEQFF. J is TRBJ2-1 and V is TRBV5-1; 9 bases are shared with TRBD2. V shed 8 bases and J 4 bases; nucleotides not matched to a gene: 10. There are 15 residues in the CDR3. Germline assignment: CDR1 SGHRS and CDR2 YFSETQ.

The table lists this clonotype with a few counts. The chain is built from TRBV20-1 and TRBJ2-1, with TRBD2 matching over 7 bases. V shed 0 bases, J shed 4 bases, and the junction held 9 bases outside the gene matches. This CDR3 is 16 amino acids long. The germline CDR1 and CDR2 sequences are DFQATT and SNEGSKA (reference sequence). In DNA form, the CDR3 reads TGCAGTGCTAGAGATGGGGAGGGTAGCCCTTACAATGAGCAGTTCTTC. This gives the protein CSARDGEGSPYNEQFF.

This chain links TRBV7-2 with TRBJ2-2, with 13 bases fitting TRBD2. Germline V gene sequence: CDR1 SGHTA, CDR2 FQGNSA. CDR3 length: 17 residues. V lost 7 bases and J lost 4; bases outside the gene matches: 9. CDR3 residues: CASTSGLAGAGTGELFF. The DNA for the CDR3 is TGTGCCAGCACCTCCGGACTAGCGGGAGCGGGCACCGGGGAGCTGTTTTTT.

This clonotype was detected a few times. Here the CDR3 reads CASSFYIGAGANVLTF. CDR3 DNA sequence: TGTGCCAGCAGCTTCTATATCGGGGCTGGGGCCAACGTCCTGACTTTC. The rearrangement joins TRBV7-2 to TRBJ2-6, with D maybe TRBD2 (5 bases). The CDR3 extends over 16 amino acids. V dropped 3 bases and J dropped 2 bases, with 11 bases sitting between them. CDR1 is SGHTA and CDR2 is FQGNSA in the germline V gene. The full variable domain, its missing parts supplied by reference TRBV7-2 and TRBJ2-6, is GAGVSQSPSNKVTEKGKDVELRCDPISGHTALYWYRQSLGQGLEFLIYFQGNSAPDKSGLPSDRFSAERTGGSVSTLTIQRTQQEDSAVYLCASSFYIGAGANVLTFGAGSRLTVL.

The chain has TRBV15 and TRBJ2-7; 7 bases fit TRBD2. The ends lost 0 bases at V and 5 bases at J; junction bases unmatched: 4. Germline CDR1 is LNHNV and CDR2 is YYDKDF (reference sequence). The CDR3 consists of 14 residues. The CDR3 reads CATSRDLTSHEQYF. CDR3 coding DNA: TGTGCCACCAGCAGAGATTTGACTAGCCACGAGCAGTACTTC.

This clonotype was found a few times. The DNA for the CDR3 is TGTGCCAGCAACCAAGTGGGCAGTAGCTCTGGAAACACCATATATTTT. This gives the protein CASNQVGSSSGNTIYF. The chain joins TRBV7-2 to TRBJ1-3; D unresolved. Trimming shortened V by 7 bases and J by 0 bases, and 16 bases separated the two germline ends. Germline CDR1 reads SGHTA; CDR2 reads FQGNSA. The CDR3 covers 16 residues.

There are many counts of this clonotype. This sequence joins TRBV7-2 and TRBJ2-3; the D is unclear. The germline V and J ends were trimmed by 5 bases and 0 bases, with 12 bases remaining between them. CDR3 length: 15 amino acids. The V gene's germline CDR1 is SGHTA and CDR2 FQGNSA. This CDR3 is CASSNELGSTDTQYF. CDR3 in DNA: TGTGCCAGCAGCAACGAACTGGGGAGCACAGATACGCAGTATTTT. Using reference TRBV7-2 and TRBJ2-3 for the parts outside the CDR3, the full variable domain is GAGVSQSPSNKVTEKGKDVELRCDPISGHTALYWYRQSLGQGLEFLIYFQGNSAPDKSGLPSDRFSAERTGGSVSTLTIQRTQQEDSAVYLCASSNELGSTDTQYFGPGTRLTVL.

Here the CDR3 DNA reads TGTGCCAGCGCATTCGGGGGCGCAGAGACCCAGTACTTC. It codes for CASAFGGAETQYF. The chain couples TRBV25-1 to TRBJ2-5; tentatively, D is TRBD1 or TRBD2 (6 bases each). The germline V gene encodes CDR1 MGHDK and CDR2 SYGVNS. With 8 bases removed from V and 4 bases from J, the gap between germline ends came to 14 bases. The CDR3 runs to 13 residues.

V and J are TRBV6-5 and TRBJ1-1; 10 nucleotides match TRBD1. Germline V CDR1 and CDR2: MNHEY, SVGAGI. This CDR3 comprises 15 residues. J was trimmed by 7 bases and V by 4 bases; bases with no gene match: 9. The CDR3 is CASSSRTGGWSEAFF. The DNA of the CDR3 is TGTGCCAGCAGTTCGAGGACAGGGGGGTGGAGTGAAGCTTTCTTT.

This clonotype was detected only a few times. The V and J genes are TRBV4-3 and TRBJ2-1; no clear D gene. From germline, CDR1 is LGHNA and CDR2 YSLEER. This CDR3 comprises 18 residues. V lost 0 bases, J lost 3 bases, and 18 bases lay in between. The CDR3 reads CASSQEPPRKQDYNEQFF. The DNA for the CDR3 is TGCGCCAGCAGCCAAGAGCCCCCAAGAAAACAAGACTACAATGAGCAGTTCTTC.

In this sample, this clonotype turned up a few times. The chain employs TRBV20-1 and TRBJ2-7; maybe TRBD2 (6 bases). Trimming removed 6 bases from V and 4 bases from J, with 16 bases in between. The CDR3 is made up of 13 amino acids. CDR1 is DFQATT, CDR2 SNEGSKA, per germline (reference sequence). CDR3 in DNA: TGCAGTGCCGCCTGGGACTTGGTTTACGAGCAGTACTTC. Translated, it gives CSAAWDLVYEQYF.

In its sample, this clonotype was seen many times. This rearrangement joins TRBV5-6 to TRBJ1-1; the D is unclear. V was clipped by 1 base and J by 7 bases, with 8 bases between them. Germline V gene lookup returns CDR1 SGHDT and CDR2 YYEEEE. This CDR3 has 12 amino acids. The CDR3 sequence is CASSLREGEAFF. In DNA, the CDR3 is TGTGCCAGCAGCTTGCGGGAGGGTGAAGCTTTCTTT.

The CDR3 DNA follows: TGTGCCAGCAGCTACAGGGCGGACACTGAAGCTTTCTTT. Its protein product is CASSYRADTEAFF. The chain couples TRBV7-3 to TRBJ1-1, with a possible D match to TRBD1 (6 bases). CDR1 and CDR2 from the germline V gene are SGHTA and FQGTGA. The CDR3 sequence is 13 residues long. The V gene lost 4 bases and the J gene lost 3 bases, with 9 bases spanning the gap.

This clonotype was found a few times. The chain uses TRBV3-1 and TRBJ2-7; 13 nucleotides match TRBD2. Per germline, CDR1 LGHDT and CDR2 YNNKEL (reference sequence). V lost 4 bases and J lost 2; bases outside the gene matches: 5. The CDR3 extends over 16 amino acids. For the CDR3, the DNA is TGTGCCAGCAGCCGGGAGGGACTAGCGGGGCCCTACGAGCAGTACTTC. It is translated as CASSREGLAGPYEQYF.

The CDR3 loop reads CASRVQSASEQFF. The CDR3, as DNA: TGTGCCAGTCGCGTACAGTCCGCCTCCGAGCAGTTCTTC. The chain uses TRBV2 and TRBJ2-1; no definite D call. Germline loops: CDR1 SNHLY, CDR2 FYNNEI. The CDR3 has 13 residues. V was cut by 9 bases and J by 10 bases, with 19 bases left in between. Looking up the rest from reference TRBV2 and TRBJ2-1 gives the full variable domain: EPEVTQTPSHQVTQMGQEVILRCVPISNHLYFYWYRQILGQKVEFLVSFYNNEISEKSEIFDDQFSVERPDGSNFTLKIRSTKLEDSAMYFCASRVQSASEQFFGPGTRLTVL.

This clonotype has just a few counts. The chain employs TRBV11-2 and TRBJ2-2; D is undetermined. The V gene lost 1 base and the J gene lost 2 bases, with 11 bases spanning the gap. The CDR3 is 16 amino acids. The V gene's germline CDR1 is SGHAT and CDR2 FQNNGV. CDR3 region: CASSLGYDRNTGELFF. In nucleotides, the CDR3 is TGTGCCAGCAGCTTAGGCTACGATCGTAACACCGGGGAGCTGTTTTTT.

DNA for the CDR3: TGCAGCGTTTCCCCGGGACTGGACACAGATACGCAGTATTTT. Translating it yields CSVSPGLDTDTQYF. The chain is built from TRBV29-1 and TRBJ2-3; TRBD2 might be the D (6 bases). CDR3 length: 14 residues. V lost 5 bases and J lost 2, with 14 bases in between. Per the germline V gene, CDR1 is SQVTM and CDR2 is ANQGSEA.

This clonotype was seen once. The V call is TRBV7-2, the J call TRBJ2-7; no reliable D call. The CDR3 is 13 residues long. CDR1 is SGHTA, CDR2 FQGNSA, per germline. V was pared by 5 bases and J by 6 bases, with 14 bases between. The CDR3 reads CASSPWAPPEQYF. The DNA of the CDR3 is TGTGCCAGCAGCCCCTGGGCTCCCCCCGAGCAGTACTTC.